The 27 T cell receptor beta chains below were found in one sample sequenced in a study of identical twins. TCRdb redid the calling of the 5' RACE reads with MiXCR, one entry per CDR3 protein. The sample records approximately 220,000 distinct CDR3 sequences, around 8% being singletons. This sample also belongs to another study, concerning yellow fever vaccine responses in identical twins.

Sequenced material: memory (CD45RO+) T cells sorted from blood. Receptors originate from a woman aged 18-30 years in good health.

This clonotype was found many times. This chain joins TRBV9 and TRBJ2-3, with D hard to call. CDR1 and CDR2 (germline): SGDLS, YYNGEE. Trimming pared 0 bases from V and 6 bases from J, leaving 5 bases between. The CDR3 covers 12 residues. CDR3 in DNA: TGTGCCAGCAGCGTAGTGGAGGATACGCAGTATTTT. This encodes CASSVVEDTQYF. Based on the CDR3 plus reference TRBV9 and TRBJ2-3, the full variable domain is DSGVTQTPKHLITATGQRVTLRCSPRSGDLSVYWYQQSLDQGLQFLIQYYNGEERAKGNILERFSAQQFPDLHSELNLSSLELGDSALYFCASSVVEDTQYFGPGTRLTVL.

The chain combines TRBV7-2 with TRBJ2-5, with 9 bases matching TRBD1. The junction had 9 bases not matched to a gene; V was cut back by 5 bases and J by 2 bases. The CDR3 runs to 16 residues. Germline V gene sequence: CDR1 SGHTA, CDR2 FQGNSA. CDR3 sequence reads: CASSPGQGSWQETQYF. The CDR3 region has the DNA TGTGCCAGCAGCCCGGGACAGGGAAGTTGGCAAGAGACCCAGTACTTC.

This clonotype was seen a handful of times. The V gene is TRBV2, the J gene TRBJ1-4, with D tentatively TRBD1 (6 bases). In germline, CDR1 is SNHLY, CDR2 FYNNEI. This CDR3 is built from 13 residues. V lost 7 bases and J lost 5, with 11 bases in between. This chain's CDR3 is CASNPGENEKLFF. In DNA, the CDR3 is TGTGCCAGCAATCCAGGGGAGAATGAAAAACTGTTTTTT.

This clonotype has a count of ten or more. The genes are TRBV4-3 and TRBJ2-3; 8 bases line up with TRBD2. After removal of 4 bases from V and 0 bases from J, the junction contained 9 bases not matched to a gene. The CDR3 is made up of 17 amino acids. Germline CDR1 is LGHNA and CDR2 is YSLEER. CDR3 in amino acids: CASSPDLAGLSTDTQYF. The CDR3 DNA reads TGCGCCAGCAGCCCTGACCTAGCGGGTCTAAGCACAGATACGCAGTATTTT.

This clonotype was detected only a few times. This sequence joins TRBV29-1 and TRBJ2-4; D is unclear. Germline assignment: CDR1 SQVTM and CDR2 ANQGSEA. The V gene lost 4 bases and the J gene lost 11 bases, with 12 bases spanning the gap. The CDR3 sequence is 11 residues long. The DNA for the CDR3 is TGCAGCGTTGGGATCGCAGGTTTTCAGTACTTC. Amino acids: CSVGIAGFQYF.

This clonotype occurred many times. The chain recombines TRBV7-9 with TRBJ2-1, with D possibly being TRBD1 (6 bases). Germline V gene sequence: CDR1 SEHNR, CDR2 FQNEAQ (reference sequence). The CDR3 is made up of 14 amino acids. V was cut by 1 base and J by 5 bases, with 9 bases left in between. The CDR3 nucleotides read TGTGCCAGCAGCTTAGTTCAGGGGAACAATGAGCAGTTCTTC. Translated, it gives CASSLVQGNNEQFF.

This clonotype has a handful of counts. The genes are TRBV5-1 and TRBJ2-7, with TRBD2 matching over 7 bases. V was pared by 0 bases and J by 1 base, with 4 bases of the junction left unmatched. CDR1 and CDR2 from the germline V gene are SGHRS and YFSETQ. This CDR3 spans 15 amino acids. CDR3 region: CASSLVGTISYEQYF. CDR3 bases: TGCGCCAGCAGCTTGGTGGGGACTATATCCTACGAGCAGTACTTC.

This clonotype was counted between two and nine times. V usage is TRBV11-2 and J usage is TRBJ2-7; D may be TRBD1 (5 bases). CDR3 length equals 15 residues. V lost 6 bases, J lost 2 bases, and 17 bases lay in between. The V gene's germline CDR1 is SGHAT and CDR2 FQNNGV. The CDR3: CASSPRAGSTYEQYF. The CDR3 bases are TGTGCCAGCAGTCCTAGAGCAGGGTCTACCTACGAGCAGTACTTC.

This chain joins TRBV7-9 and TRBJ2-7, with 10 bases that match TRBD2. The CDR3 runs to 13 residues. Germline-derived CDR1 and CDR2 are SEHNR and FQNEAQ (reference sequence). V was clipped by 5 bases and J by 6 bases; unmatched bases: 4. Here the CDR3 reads CASSLKREGEQYF. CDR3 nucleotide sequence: TGTGCCAGCAGCCTCAAGCGGGAGGGCGAGCAGTACTTC.

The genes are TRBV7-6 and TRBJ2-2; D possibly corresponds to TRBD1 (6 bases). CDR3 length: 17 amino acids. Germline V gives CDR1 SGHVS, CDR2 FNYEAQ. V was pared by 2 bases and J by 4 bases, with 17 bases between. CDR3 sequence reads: CASSLRGKQGGTGELFF. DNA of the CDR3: TGTGCCAGCAGCTTAAGGGGGAAACAGGGTGGCACCGGGGAGCTGTTTTTT.

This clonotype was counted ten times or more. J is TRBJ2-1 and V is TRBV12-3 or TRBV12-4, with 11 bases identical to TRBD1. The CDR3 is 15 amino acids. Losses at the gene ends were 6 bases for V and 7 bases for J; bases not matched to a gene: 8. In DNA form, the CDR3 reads TGTGCCAGCAGCCGGACAGGGGGCGAAGTGAATGAGCAGTTCTTC. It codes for CASSRTGGEVNEQFF.

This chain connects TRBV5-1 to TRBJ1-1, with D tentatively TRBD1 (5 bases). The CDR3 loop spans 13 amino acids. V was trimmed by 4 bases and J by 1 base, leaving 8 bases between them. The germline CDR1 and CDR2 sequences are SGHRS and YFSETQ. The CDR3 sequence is CASSPQENTEAFF. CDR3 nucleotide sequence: TGCGCCAGCAGCCCACAGGAGAACACTGAAGCTTTCTTT.

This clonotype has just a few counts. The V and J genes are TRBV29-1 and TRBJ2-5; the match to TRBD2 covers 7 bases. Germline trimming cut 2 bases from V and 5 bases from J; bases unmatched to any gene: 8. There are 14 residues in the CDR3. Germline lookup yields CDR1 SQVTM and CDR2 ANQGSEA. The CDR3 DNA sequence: TGCAGCGTTGAATCGGGGAGGGCCCGGGAGACCCAGTACTTC. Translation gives CSVESGRARETQYF. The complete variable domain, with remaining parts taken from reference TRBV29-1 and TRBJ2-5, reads SAVISQKPSRDICQRGTSLTIQCQVDSQVTMMFWYRQQPGQSLTLIATANQGSEATYESGFVIDKFPISRPNLTFSTLTVSNMSPEDSSIYLCSVESGRARETQYFGPGTRLLVL.

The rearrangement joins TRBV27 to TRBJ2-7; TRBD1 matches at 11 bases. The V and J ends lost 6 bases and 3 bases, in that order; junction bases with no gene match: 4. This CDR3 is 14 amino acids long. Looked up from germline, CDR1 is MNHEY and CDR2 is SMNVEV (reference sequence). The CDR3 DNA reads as TGTGCCAGCAGATTCGGGACAGGGGGCTACGAGCAGTACTTC. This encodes CASRFGTGGYEQYF.

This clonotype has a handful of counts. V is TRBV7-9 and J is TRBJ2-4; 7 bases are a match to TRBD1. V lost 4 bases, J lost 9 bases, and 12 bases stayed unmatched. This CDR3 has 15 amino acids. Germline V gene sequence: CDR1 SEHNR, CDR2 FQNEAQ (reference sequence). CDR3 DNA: TGTGCCAGCAGCTCCCACGGGGACAGAAGGAGCATTCAGTACTTC. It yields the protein CASSSHGDRRSIQYF.

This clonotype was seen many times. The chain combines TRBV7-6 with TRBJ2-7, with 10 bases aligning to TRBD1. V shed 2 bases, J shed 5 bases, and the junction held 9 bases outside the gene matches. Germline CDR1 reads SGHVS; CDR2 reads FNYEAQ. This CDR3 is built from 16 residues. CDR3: CASSLFPGGTGDEQYF. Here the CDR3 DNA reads TGTGCCAGCAGCTTATTCCCGGGAGGGACAGGGGACGAGCAGTACTTC.

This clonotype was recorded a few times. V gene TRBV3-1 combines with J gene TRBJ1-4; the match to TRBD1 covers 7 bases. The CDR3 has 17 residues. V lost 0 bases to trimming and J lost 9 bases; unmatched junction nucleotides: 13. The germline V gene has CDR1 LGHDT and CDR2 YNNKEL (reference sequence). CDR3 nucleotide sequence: TGTGCCAGCAGCCAAGAGGTCATAGCGGACAGGAGGCAAAAACTGTTTTTT. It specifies CASSQEVIADRRQKLFF.

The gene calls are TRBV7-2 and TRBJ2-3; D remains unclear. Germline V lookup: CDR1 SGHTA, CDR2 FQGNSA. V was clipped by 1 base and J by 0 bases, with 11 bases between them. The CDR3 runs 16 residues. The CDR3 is CASSLVSTESTDTQYF. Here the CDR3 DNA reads TGTGCCAGCAGCTTAGTTTCGACGGAGAGCACAGATACGCAGTATTTT.

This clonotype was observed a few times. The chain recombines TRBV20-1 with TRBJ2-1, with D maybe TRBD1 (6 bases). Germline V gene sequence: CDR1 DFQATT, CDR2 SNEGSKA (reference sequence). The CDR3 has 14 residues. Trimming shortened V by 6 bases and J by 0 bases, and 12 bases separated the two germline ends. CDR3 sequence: CSAGRQDSYNEQFF. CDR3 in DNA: TGCAGTGCCGGCCGACAGGACTCCTACAATGAGCAGTTCTTC.

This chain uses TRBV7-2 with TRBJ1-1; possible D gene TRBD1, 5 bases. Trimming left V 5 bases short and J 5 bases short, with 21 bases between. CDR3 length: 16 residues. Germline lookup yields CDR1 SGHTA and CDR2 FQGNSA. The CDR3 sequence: CASSLLPGTSGTEAFF. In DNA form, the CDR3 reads TGTGCCAGCAGCCTACTACCCGGGACCTCAGGGACTGAAGCTTTCTTT.

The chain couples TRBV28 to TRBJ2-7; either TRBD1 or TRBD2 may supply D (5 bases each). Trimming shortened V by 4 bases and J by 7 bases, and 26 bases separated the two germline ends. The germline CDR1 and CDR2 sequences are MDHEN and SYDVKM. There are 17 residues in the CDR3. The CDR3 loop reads CASSSARLGDPRREQYF. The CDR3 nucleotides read TGTGCCAGCAGTTCTGCCCGCCTCGGGGACCCCCGGCGGGAGCAGTACTTC. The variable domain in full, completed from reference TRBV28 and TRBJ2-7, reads DVKVTQSSRYLVKRTGEKVFLECVQDMDHENMFWYRQDPGLGLRLIYFSYDVKMKEKGDIPEGYSVSREKKERFSLILESASTNQTSMYLCASSSARLGDPRREQYFGPGTRLTVT.

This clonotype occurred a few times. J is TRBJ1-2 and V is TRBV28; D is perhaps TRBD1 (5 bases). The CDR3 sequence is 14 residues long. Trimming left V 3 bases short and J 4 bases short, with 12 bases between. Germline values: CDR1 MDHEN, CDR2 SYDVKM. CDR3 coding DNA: TGTGCCAGCAGTTTGGCGACAGTCCCCTATGGCTACACCTTC. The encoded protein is CASSLATVPYGYTF.

The CDR3 sequence: CASSPAAGGPSYNEQFF. CDR3 coding DNA: TGTGCCAGCAGCCCCGCCGCGGGAGGGCCGTCCTACAATGAGCAGTTCTTC. This chain connects TRBV7-2 to TRBJ2-1; 9 nucleotides line up with TRBD2. Germline values: CDR1 SGHTA, CDR2 FQGNSA. The CDR3 runs 17 residues. After removal of 5 bases from V and 1 base from J, the junction contained 9 bases not matched to a gene.

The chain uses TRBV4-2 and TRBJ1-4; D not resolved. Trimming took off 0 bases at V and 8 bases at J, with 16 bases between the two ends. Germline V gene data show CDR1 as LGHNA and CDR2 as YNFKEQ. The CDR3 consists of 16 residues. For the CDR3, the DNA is TGTGCCAGCAGCCAAGAAAATACAAGGGTCGGAGAAAAACTGTTTTTT. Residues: CASSQENTRVGEKLFF.

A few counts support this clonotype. The CDR3, as DNA: TGCGCCAGCAGGGGGACTTTGAACACTGAAGCTTTCTTT. Translated, it gives CASRGTLNTEAFF. The V and J genes are TRBV5-1 and TRBJ1-1; D possibly corresponds to TRBD1 (5 bases). The germline CDR1 and CDR2 sequences are SGHRS and YFSETQ. Trimming pared 5 bases from V and 0 bases from J, leaving 8 bases between. The CDR3 is 13 residues long.

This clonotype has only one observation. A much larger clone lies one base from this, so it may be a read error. The CDR3 DNA reads as TGTGCCAGCAGCGAACGACAGCACATAAACACTGAAGCTTTCTTT. This sequence encodes CASSERQHINTEAFF. The gene calls are TRBV7-8 and TRBJ1-1; weak D call: TRBD1 (5 bases). The CDR3 is made up of 15 amino acids. Germline V gives CDR1 SGHVS, CDR2 FQNEAQ. V dropped 5 bases and J dropped 2 bases, with 15 bases sitting between them.

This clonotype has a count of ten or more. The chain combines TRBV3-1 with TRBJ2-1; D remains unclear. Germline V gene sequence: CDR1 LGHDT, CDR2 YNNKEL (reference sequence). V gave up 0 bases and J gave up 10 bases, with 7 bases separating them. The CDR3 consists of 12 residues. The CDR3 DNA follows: TGTGCCAGCAGCCAAGACCGACGAGAGCAGTTCTTC. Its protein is CASSQDRREQFF.